A single sample gave rise to the 21 T cell receptor beta chains below, sequenced in a study of cytotoxic CD8 clonotypes in ibrutinib-treated CLL. Here immunoSEQ multiplex PCR was the method, and the copy in TCRdb shows in-frame clones only, minus some. The sample yields hundreds of thousands of clones, 60% to 75% seen once. The specimen comprised PBMCs, sampled after 24 months of ibrutinib treatment. The source of these receptors is a human donor with chronic lymphocytic leukemia.

The gene calls are TRBV5-1 and TRBJ2-7; the match to TRBD1 covers 9 bases. The CDR3 extends over 14 amino acids. Germline V gene data show CDR1 as SGHRS and CDR2 as YFSETQ. After removal of 0 bases from V and 6 bases from J, the junction contained 4 bases not matched to a gene. Here the CDR3 DNA reads TGCGCCAGCAGCTTGGGGGGACAGGGTGGCGAGCAGTACTTC. Amino acid sequence: CASSLGGQGGEQYF.

V and J are TRBV28 and TRBJ2-7; D is unclear. V lost 9 bases and J 0 bases, leaving 12 bases between the germline ends. The germline gives CDR1 MDHEN, CDR2 SYDVKM. The CDR3 length is 13 residues. CDR3 sequence (DNA): TGTGCCAGTTGTCGGAATCCCTCCTACGAGCAGTACTTC. Translating it yields CASCRNPSYEQYF.

This chain connects TRBV28 to TRBJ2-3; D not resolved. Per germline, CDR1 MDHEN and CDR2 SYDVKM. The V end was cut by 1 base, the J end by 2 bases, with 10 bases between. There are 15 residues in the CDR3. The CDR3 nucleotides are TGTGCCAGCAGTTTATATGGCAGAGCCACAGATACGCAGTATTTT. Residues: CASSLYGRATDTQYF.

This clone is a singleton in its sample. The chain has TRBV5-1 and TRBJ2-2; a possible D gene is TRBD1 (6 bases). V shed 0 bases and J shed 11 bases, with 17 bases lying between them. This CDR3 contains 15 residues. Germline V gene lookup returns CDR1 SGHRS and CDR2 YFSETQ. CDR3 DNA sequence: TGCGCCAGCAGCTTGGAGACAGGTCGTTCTGGCGAGCTGTTTTTT. Protein product: CASSLETGRSGELFF.

V usage is TRBV6-5 and J usage is TRBJ2-3, with a tentative D call TRBD2 (6 bases). The CDR3 loop spans 15 amino acids. Germline lookup yields CDR1 MNHEY and CDR2 SVGAGI. Trimming took off 2 bases at V and 1 base at J, with 10 bases between the two ends. The CDR3, as DNA: TGTGCCAGCAGTTACAAGCCTAGCGGCACAGATACGCAGTATTTT. Its protein product is CASSYKPSGTDTQYF.

DNA of the CDR3: TGTGCCTGGAGTGCCGGGGTATCGAGCAATCAGCCCCAGCATTTT. It is translated as CAWSAGVSSNQPQHF. The chain employs TRBV30 and TRBJ1-5; D gene unclear. This CDR3 has 15 residues. CDR1 and CDR2 from the germline V gene are GTSNPN and SVGIG (reference sequence). Between the trimmed V and J ends, which lost 1 base and 1 base, there was a span of 11 bases.

In this sample, this clone turned up a few times. The rearrangement uses TRBV27 and TRBJ1-4; tentative D call: TRBD1 (5 bases). V dropped 6 bases and J dropped 0 bases, with 14 bases sitting between them. CDR1 is MNHEY and CDR2 is SMNVEV in the germline V gene (reference sequence). There are 16 residues in the CDR3. Here the CDR3 DNA reads TGTGCCAGCAGAGGGGCGGCCACCACAACTAATGAAAAACTGTTTTTT. Its translation is CASRGAATTTNEKLFF.

The V call is TRBV9, the J call TRBJ2-3; 8 bases match TRBD2. This CDR3 has 18 amino acids. Trimming removed 3 bases from V and 0 bases from J; junction bases left unmatched: 12. Germline values: CDR1 SGDLS, CDR2 YYNGEE. CDR3 in amino acids: CASSGAWEREKSTDTQYF. In DNA, the CDR3 is TGTGCCAGCAGCGGAGCATGGGAGCGGGAGAAGAGCACAGATACGCAGTATTTT.

This clone was seen only a few times. This chain links TRBV4-1 with TRBJ2-1; TRBD2 matches at 9 bases. The germline V gene encodes CDR1 MGHRA and CDR2 YSYEKL. CDR3 length equals 16 residues. V lost 0 bases to trimming and J lost 6 bases; unmatched junction nucleotides: 6. CDR3 region: CASSQDKGLASNEQFF. Written as DNA, the CDR3 is TGCGCCAGCAGCCAAGATAAAGGACTAGCGTCCAATGAGCAGTTCTTC.

The chain couples TRBV19 to TRBJ1-2; D not certain. The germline V and J ends were trimmed by 8 bases and 2 bases, with 15 bases remaining between them. CDR3 length: 14 residues. The V gene's germline CDR1 is LNHDA and CDR2 SQIVND (reference sequence). The CDR3 DNA follows: TGTGCCAGTGGATCGGCCCCCCCCAACTATGGCTACACCTTC. As protein: CASGSAPPNYGYTF.

This CDR3 is CAWSPVSKSGWEQFF. The CDR3 region has the DNA TGTGCCTGGAGCCCTGTTTCGAAATCCGGGTGGGAGCAGTTCTTC. V gene TRBV30 combines with J gene TRBJ2-1; D is unresolved. The CDR3 runs 15 residues. CDR1 and CDR2 from the germline V gene are GTSNPN and SVGIG (reference sequence). The V end lost 3 bases, the J end lost 10 bases, and 22 bases lay between the germline ends. Full variable domain (remainder filled in from reference TRBV30 and TRBJ2-1): SQTIHQWPATLVQPVGSPLSLECTVEGTSNPNLYWYRQAAGRGLQLLFYSVGIGQISSEVPQNLSASRPQDRQFILSSKKLLLSDSGFYLCAWSPVSKSGWEQFFGPGTRLTVL.

This rearrangement joins TRBV6-5 to TRBJ2-7; D uncertain. Germline V gene data show CDR1 as MNHEY and CDR2 as SVGAGI. The germline V and J ends were trimmed by 2 bases and 1 base, with 9 bases remaining between them. The CDR3 loop spans 14 amino acids. The CDR3 DNA follows: TGTGCCAGCAGTTACCACCCGAGGTCCTACGAGCAGTACTTC. It is translated as CASSYHPRSYEQYF.

This chain uses TRBV6-6 with TRBJ1-5; D is uncertain. With 7 bases removed from V and 4 bases from J, the gap between germline ends came to 8 bases. The CDR3 has 12 residues. Germline CDR1 is MNHNY and CDR2 is SVGAGI (reference sequence). CDR3 protein: CASTQWNQPQHF. The CDR3 coding sequence is TGTGCCAGCACCCAGTGGAATCAGCCCCAGCATTTT.

The chain carries TRBV10-1 and TRBJ2-7; D unresolved. This CDR3 is 15 amino acids long. In germline, CDR1 is WNHNN, CDR2 SYGVQD (reference sequence). V lost 0 bases and J 0 bases, leaving 9 bases between the germline ends. The CDR3 protein is CASSESNCYSYEQYF. The DNA for the CDR3 is TGCGCCAGCAGTGAGTCGAATTGCTACTCCTACGAGCAGTACTTC.

The chain uses TRBV7-3 and TRBJ2-2, with a weak D call TRBD2 (6 bases). CDR1 is SGHTA and CDR2 is FQGTGA in the germline V gene. V was cut by 2 bases and J by 8 bases, with 15 bases left in between. The CDR3 has 15 residues. The CDR3 loop reads CASSLSLAQRGELFF. The CDR3 DNA sequence: TGTGCCAGCAGCTTATCACTAGCACAGAGGGGGGAGCTGTTTTTT.

This chain uses TRBV19 with TRBJ2-2, with D perhaps TRBD1 or TRBD2 (5 bases each). V was cut by 1 base and J by 4 bases, with 13 bases left in between. Germline V gives CDR1 LNHDA, CDR2 SQIVND (reference sequence). CDR3 length equals 16 residues. CDR3 amino acids: CASSIVRGESTGELFF. The CDR3 DNA sequence: TGTGCCAGTAGTATAGTGAGGGGTGAATCCACCGGGGAGCTGTTTTTT.

The chain employs TRBV27 and TRBJ2-7; TRBD1 might be the D (6 bases). V dropped 2 bases and J dropped 2 bases, with 10 bases sitting between them. The CDR3 extends over 14 amino acids. Germline lookup yields CDR1 MNHEY and CDR2 SMNVEV (reference sequence). In nucleotides, the CDR3 is TGTGCCAGCAGTTTAATAGCAGGGGCCTACGAGCAGTACTTC. Its protein product is CASSLIAGAYEQYF.

This clone was counted a single time. The chain links TRBV10-3 to TRBJ2-1; 12 nucleotides line up with TRBD2. Germline assignment: CDR1 ENHRY and CDR2 SYGVKD. V dropped 6 bases and J dropped 9; count of bases not matched to a gene: 9. The CDR3 has 15 amino acids. Written as DNA, the CDR3 is TGTGCCATCAGACGACTAGCGGGAGATCGTGGTGAGCAGTTCTTC. Residues: CAIRRLAGDRGEQFF.

The chain has TRBV29-1 and TRBJ2-5; D might be TRBD1 or TRBD2, each matching 5 bases. This CDR3 is 13 amino acids long. The ends were cut back, 8 bases at V and 3 bases at J, with 16 bases in the middle. Germline-derived CDR1 and CDR2 are SQVTM and ANQGSEA. The CDR3 DNA reads TGCAGCTCTTCGACCGGGGCGAAAGAGACCCAGTACTTC. This encodes CSSSTGAKETQYF.

The chain has TRBV10-3 and TRBJ2-7, with TRBD2 matching over 8 bases. Germline CDR1 is ENHRY and CDR2 is SYGVKD. This CDR3 contains 11 residues. V was clipped by 10 bases and J by 5 bases; unmatched bases: 4. The CDR3 sequence is CASSGTDEQYF. CDR3 coding DNA: TGTGCCAGTAGCGGGACCGACGAGCAGTACTTC.

This sequence joins TRBV29-1 and TRBJ1-1; D gene ambiguous. The CDR3 contains 13 residues. Trimming removed 6 bases at V and 0 bases at J, with 11 bases between. Germline assignment: CDR1 SQVTM and CDR2 ANQGSEA. The CDR3 protein is CSVSQRMNTEAFF. The CDR3 DNA reads as TGCAGCGTCTCCCAGCGCATGAACACTGAAGCTTTCTTT.